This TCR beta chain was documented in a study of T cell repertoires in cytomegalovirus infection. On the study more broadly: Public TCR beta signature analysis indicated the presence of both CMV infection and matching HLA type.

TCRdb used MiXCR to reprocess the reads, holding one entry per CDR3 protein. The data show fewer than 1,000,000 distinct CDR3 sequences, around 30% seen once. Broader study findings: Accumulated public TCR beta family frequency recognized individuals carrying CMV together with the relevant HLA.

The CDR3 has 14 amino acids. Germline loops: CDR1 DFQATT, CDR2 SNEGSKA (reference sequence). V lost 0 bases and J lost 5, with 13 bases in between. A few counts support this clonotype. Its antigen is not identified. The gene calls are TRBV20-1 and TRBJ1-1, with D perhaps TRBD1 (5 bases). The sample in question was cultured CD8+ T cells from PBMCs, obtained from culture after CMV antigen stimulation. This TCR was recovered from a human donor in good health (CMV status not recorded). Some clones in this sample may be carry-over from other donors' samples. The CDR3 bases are TGCAGTGCTAGAGATCCGGGGCTGGGAACTGAAGCTTTCTTT. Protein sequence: CSARDPGLGTEAFF.